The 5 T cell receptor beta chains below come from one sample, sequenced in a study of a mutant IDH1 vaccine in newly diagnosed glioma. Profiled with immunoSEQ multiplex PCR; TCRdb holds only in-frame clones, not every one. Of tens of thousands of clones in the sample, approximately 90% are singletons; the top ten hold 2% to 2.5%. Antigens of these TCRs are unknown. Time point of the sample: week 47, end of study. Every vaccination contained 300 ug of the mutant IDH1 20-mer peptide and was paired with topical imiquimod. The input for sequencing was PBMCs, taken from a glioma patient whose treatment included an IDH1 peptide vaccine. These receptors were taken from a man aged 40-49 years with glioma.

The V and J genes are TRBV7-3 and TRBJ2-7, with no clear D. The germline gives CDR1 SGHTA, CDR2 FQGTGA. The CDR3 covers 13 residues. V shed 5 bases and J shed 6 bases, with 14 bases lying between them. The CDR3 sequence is CASSADGSTEQYF. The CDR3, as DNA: TGTGCCAGCAGCGCCGACGGATCCACCGAGCAGTACTTC.

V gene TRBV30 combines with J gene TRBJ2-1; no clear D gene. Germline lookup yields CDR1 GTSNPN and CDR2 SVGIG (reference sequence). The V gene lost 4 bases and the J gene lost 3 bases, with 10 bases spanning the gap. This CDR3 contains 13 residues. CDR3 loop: CAWTRSSYNEQFF. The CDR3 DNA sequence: TGTGCCTGGACTCGTAGTAGCTACAATGAGCAGTTCTTC.

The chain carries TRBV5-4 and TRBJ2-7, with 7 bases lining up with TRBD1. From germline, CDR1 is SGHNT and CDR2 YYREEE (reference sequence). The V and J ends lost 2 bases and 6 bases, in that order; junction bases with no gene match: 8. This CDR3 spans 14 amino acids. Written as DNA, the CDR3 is TGTGCCAGCAGCTTATGGGGACAGCTGGGCGAGCAGTACTTC. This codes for CASSLWGQLGEQYF.

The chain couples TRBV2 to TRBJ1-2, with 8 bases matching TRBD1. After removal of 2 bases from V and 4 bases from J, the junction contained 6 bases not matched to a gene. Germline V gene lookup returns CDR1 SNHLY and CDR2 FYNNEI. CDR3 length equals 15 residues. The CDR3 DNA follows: TGTGCCAGCAGTGAAAGGCAGGGGGCAAGCTATGGCTACACCTTC. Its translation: CASSERQGASYGYTF.

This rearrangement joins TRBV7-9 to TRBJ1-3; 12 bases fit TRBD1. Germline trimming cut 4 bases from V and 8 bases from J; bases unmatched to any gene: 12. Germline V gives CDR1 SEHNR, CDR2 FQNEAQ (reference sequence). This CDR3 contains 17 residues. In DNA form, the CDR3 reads TGTGCCAGCAGCTCGCCCGGGACAGGGGGCTTAGGGGACACCATATATTTT. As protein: CASSSPGTGGLGDTIYF.